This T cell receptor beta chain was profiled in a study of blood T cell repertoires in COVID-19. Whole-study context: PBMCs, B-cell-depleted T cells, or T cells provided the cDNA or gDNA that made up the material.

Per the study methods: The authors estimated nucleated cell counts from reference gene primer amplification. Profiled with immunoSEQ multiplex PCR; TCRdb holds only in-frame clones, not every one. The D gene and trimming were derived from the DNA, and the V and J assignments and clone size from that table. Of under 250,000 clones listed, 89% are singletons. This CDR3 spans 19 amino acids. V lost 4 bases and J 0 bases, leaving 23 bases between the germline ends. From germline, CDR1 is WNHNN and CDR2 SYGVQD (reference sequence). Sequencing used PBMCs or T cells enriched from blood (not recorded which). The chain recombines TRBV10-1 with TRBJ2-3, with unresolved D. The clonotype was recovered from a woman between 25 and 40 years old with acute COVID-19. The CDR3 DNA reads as TGCGCCAGCAGTGCGGTGGAGACCTCGCTTCAGTATAGCACAGATACGCAGTATTTT. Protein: CASSAVETSLQYSTDTQYF.